The rows below give T cell receptor beta chains drawn from one sample of a study of blood T cell repertoires in COVID-19. Assay used: immunoSEQ multiplex PCR; TCRdb lists only in-frame clones, some missing. The table records about 180,000 clones, 70% to 90% of them present only once. Sequencing was done on a sample of peripheral blood. The origin of the receptors is a human donor with active or convalescent COVID-19. The donor label of this sample is uncertain. CDR3s include the opening cysteine and the closing phenylalanine or tryptophan. Fields, in order: J gene, D gene, V gene, clone size, CDR3 protein, CDR3 DNA. D genes are given only for firm matches. Rows may omit the clone size; those that give it use once, few, many or a size class.

>TRBJ2-3|-|TRBV9|-
CASSGGLGTDTQYF
TGTGCCAGCAGCGGAGGATTGGGCACAGATACGCAGTATTTT
>TRBJ2-3|TRBD2|TRBV27|-
CASSLSLAGGRDTQYF
TGTGCCAGCAGTTTATCGCTAGCGGGAGGAAGAGATACGCAGTATTTT
>TRBJ1-5|TRBD1|TRBV19|-
CASSTQEGQANQPQHF
TGTGCCAGTAGTACTCAGGAGGGACAGGCCAATCAGCCCCAGCATTTT
>TRBJ2-7|TRBD2|TRBV5-4|-
CASRERGGKEQYF
TGTGCCAGCAGAGAGCGGGGGGGGAAAGAGCAGTACTTC
>TRBJ2-7|-|TRBV6-6|-
CASSYSTPDNYEQYF
TGTGCCAGCAGTTACTCGACCCCGGACAACTACGAGCAGTACTTC
>TRBJ2-1|-|TRBV14|-
CASSPNWWTSPSYNEQFF
TGTGCCAGCAGCCCCAACTGGTGGACTTCCCCATCCTACAATGAGCAGTTCTTC
>TRBJ2-2|TRBD2|TRBV5-1|-
CASSLFISGSMSGELFF
TGCGCCAGCAGCTTGTTTATTAGCGGGAGTATGAGCGGGGAGCTGTTTTTT
>TRBJ2-3|-|TRBV24-1|-
CATSDFQGSDTQYF
TGTGCCACCAGTGATTTTCAGGGCTCAGATACGCAGTATTTT
>TRBJ2-1|TRBD1|TRBV28|-
CASTIPGQTYNEQFF
TGTGCCAGCACCATTCCGGGACAGACTTATAATGAGCAGTTCTTC
>TRBJ2-6|TRBD2|TRBV11-3|once
CASSRIAGGPGANVLTF
TGTGCCAGCAGCCGAATAGCGGGAGGGCCTGGGGCCAACGTCCTGACTTTC
>TRBJ2-2|-|TRBV9|once
CASSVVPTLNTGELFF
TGTGCCAGCAGCGTAGTCCCTACTCTAAACACCGGGGAGCTGTTTTTT
>TRBJ1-6|-|TRBV6-5|-
CASTGQPYNSPLHF
TGTGCCAGCACCGGACAGCCTTATAATTCACCCCTCCACTTT
>TRBJ2-7|-|TRBV4-2|-
CASSQAAGGHEQYF
TGTGCCAGCAGCCAAGCCGCTGGGGGCCACGAGCAGTACTTC
>TRBJ1-2|-|TRBV12-3/TRBV12-4|-
CASSNGYGYTF
TGTGCCAGCAGTAACGGCTATGGCTACACCTTC
>TRBJ2-7|TRBD1|TRBV2|-
CASGGQGYSYEQYF
TGTGCCAGCGGGGGACAGGGGTATTCCTACGAGCAGTACTTC
>TRBJ2-3|-|TRBV7-9|-
CASSLSISTDTQYF
TGTGCCAGCAGCCTGAGCATTAGCACAGATACGCAGTATTTT
>TRBJ2-7|-|TRBV24-1|-
CATSDPNRDEQYF
TGTGCCACCAGTGATCCTAACAGGGACGAGCAGTACTTC
>TRBJ2-1|TRBD2|TRBV18|few
CASSPPGLAGYNEQFF
TGTGCCAGCTCACCACCGGGACTAGCGGGGTACAATGAGCAGTTCTTC
>TRBJ2-4|TRBD1|TRBV9|-
CASSVGPGTGANSLDIQYF
TGTGCCAGCAGCGTAGGACCTGGGACAGGGGCTAACTCATTAGACATTCAGTACTTC
>TRBJ1-5|TRBD1|TRBV27|-
CASSLDREDQPQHF
TGTGCCAGCAGTCTCGACAGGGAGGATCAGCCCCAGCATTTT
>TRBJ2-1|-|TRBV19|-
CASSQTIHNEQFF
TGTGCCAGTAGCCAAACTATCCACAATGAGCAGTTCTTC
>TRBJ1-1|TRBD1|TRBV7-3|-
CASSPGTGATEAFF
TGTGCCAGCAGCCCCGGGACAGGGGCTACTGAAGCTTTCTTT
>TRBJ2-2|TRBD2|TRBV9|-
CASSVAGEGTGELFF
TGTGCCAGCAGCGTAGCGGGGGAGGGGACCGGGGAGCTGTTTTTT
>TRBJ2-1|TRBD2|TRBV7-3|-
CASSPLGLEGSSSYNEQFF
TGTGCCAGCAGCCCACTAGGACTAGAAGGATCCAGCTCCTACAATGAGCAGTTCTTC
>TRBJ2-2|TRBD1|TRBV24-1|-
CATHPGTGETGELFF
TGTGCCACCCACCCCGGGACAGGGGAGACCGGGGAGCTGTTTTTT
>TRBJ1-2|-|TRBV5-1|-
CASSLPGDYGYTF
TGCGCCAGCAGCTTGCCAGGGGACTATGGCTACACCTTC
>TRBJ2-7|TRBD2|TRBV10-3|once
CAISLTGGIGAGGSYEQYF
TGTGCCATCAGTCTAACAGGGGGTATTGGAGCGGGAGGGTCCTACGAGCAGTACTTC
>TRBJ2-3|-|TRBV24-1|-
CATSDLRESTQYF
TGTGCCACCAGTGATTTACGGGAATCTACGCAGTATTTT
>TRBJ2-1|TRBD2|TRBV7-9|-
CASSSLAGGRGEQFF
TGTGCCAGCAGCTCCCTAGCGGGAGGGCGGGGTGAGCAGTTCTTC
>TRBJ2-7|-|TRBV29-1|-
CSVVGGEQYF
TGCAGCGTTGTAGGAGGCGAGCAGTACTTC
>TRBJ2-7|TRBD2|TRBV7-3|-
CASSPAGREGSEQYF
TGTGCCAGCAGCCCCGCTGGGCGGGAGGGCTCCGAGCAGTACTTC
>TRBJ2-5|TRBD2|TRBV5-1|-
CASRGTSGGSQETQYF
TGCGCCAGCAGGGGGACTAGCGGGGGAAGCCAAGAGACCCAGTACTTC
>TRBJ2-1|TRBD2|TRBV19|-
CATRLAGGDEQFF
TGTGCCACCCGACTAGCGGGGGGTGATGAGCAGTTCTTC
>TRBJ2-3|TRBD1|TRBV6-5|-
CASSTGGVRDTQYF
TGTGCCAGCAGCACAGGGGGCGTCAGGGATACGCAGTATTTT
>TRBJ2-7|-|TRBV7-3|-
CASSSRRGDEQYF
TGTGCCAGCAGCTCTAGGAGGGGCGACGAGCAGTACTTC
>TRBJ1-1|-|TRBV6-5|-
CASSYLALNTEAFF
TGTGCCAGCAGTTACCTGGCATTGAACACTGAAGCTTTCTTT
>TRBJ1-6|-|TRBV30|-
CAWSINTQPLHF
TGTGCCTGGAGTATCAACACCCAACCCCTCCACTTT
>TRBJ2-7|-|TRBV29-1|-
CSVEFRDFQIPSHEQYF
TGCAGCGTTGAATTTAGGGACTTCCAAATTCCTTCCCACGAGCAGTACTTC
>TRBJ1-1|-|TRBV10-3|-
CAISDRSVNTEAFF
TGTGCCATCAGTGACCGATCGGTGAACACTGAAGCTTTCTTT
>TRBJ1-6|-|TRBV7-6|-
CASSLQGYNSPLHF
TGTGCCAGCAGCTTACAGGGGTACAATTCACCCCTCCACTTT
>TRBJ1-2|-|TRBV19|-
CASGGQIYGYTF
TGTGCCAGTGGCGGACAGATCTATGGCTACACCTTC
>TRBJ1-2|-|TRBV7-9|-
CASKPQAKDWNYGYTF
TGTGCCAGCAAGCCGCAGGCCAAGGACTGGAACTATGGCTACACCTTC
>TRBJ1-1|-|TRBV18|-
CASSPRTENTEAFF
TGTGCCAGCTCACCTCGGACAGAGAACACTGAAGCTTTCTTT
>TRBJ2-7|TRBD2|TRBV6-6|-
CASLGWLAGDYEQYF
TGTGCCAGCCTCGGTTGGCTAGCGGGAGACTACGAGCAGTACTTC
>TRBJ1-2|-|TRBV5-1|-
CASSLAGFFYTF
TGCGCCAGCAGCTTGGCGGGGTTTTTCTACACCTTC
>TRBJ2-3|TRBD2|TRBV9|-
CASTYRPLAGGATDTQYF
TGTGCCAGCACCTATCGCCCTTTAGCGGGGGGTGCGACAGATACGCAGTATTTT
>TRBJ2-7|TRBD1|TRBV11-2|-
CASSAPGTGLYEQYF
TGTGCCAGCAGCGCACCAGGGACAGGGCTCTACGAGCAGTACTTC
>TRBJ2-2|TRBD1|TRBV2|few
CASSEEGTGLTGELFF
TGTGCCAGCAGTGAAGAGGGGACAGGGCTGACCGGGGAGCTGTTTTTT
>TRBJ2-3|-|TRBV5-4|-
CASSQSTAPDTQYF
TGTGCCAGCAGCCAATCGACAGCTCCAGATACGCAGTATTTT
>TRBJ2-3|TRBD2|TRBV28|-
CASSSPSSGGGTDTQYF
TGTGCCAGCAGTTCCCCCTCTAGCGGGGGGGGCACAGATACGCAGTATTTT
>TRBJ1-5|TRBD1|TRBV19|-
CASSKTGNQPQHF
TGTGCCAGTAGTAAGACAGGGAATCAGCCCCAGCATTTT